In its sample, the clone carrying this T cell receptor beta chain was seen a few times. The antigen is unknown. This entry is derived from a study of beta chain features in type 1 diabetes. About the study: Analysis included 100 million to 140 million sorted cells drawn from all samples.

Findings and caveats of the study: Type 1 diabetes patients had VDJ junctions that carried fewer insertions and more deletions. There was no resolution here of whether HLA type influences TCRB rearrangement.

Sequenced material consisted of expressed TCRB transcripts (all of the isolated RNA was reverse transcribed). This table comes from immunoSEQ multiplex PCR, and its TCRdb copy is limited to in-frame clones, with some not included. The sample contains 150,000 to 170,000 clones, approximately 8.1% of which appear only once. Trimming took 5 bases from V and 4 from J; bases not matched to a gene: 10. This CDR3 has 15 amino acids. Germline V gene sequence: CDR1 SGHTA, CDR2 FQGNSA. Sequenced: central memory CD4+ T cells from blood. This receptor was taken from a young man in good health. The chain recombines TRBV7-2 with TRBJ1-1; TRBD1 matches at 7 bases. The CDR3 bases are TGTGCCAGCAGCCCTCGACAGGGAATGACCACTGAAGCTTTCTTT. This encodes CASSPRQGMTTEAFF.